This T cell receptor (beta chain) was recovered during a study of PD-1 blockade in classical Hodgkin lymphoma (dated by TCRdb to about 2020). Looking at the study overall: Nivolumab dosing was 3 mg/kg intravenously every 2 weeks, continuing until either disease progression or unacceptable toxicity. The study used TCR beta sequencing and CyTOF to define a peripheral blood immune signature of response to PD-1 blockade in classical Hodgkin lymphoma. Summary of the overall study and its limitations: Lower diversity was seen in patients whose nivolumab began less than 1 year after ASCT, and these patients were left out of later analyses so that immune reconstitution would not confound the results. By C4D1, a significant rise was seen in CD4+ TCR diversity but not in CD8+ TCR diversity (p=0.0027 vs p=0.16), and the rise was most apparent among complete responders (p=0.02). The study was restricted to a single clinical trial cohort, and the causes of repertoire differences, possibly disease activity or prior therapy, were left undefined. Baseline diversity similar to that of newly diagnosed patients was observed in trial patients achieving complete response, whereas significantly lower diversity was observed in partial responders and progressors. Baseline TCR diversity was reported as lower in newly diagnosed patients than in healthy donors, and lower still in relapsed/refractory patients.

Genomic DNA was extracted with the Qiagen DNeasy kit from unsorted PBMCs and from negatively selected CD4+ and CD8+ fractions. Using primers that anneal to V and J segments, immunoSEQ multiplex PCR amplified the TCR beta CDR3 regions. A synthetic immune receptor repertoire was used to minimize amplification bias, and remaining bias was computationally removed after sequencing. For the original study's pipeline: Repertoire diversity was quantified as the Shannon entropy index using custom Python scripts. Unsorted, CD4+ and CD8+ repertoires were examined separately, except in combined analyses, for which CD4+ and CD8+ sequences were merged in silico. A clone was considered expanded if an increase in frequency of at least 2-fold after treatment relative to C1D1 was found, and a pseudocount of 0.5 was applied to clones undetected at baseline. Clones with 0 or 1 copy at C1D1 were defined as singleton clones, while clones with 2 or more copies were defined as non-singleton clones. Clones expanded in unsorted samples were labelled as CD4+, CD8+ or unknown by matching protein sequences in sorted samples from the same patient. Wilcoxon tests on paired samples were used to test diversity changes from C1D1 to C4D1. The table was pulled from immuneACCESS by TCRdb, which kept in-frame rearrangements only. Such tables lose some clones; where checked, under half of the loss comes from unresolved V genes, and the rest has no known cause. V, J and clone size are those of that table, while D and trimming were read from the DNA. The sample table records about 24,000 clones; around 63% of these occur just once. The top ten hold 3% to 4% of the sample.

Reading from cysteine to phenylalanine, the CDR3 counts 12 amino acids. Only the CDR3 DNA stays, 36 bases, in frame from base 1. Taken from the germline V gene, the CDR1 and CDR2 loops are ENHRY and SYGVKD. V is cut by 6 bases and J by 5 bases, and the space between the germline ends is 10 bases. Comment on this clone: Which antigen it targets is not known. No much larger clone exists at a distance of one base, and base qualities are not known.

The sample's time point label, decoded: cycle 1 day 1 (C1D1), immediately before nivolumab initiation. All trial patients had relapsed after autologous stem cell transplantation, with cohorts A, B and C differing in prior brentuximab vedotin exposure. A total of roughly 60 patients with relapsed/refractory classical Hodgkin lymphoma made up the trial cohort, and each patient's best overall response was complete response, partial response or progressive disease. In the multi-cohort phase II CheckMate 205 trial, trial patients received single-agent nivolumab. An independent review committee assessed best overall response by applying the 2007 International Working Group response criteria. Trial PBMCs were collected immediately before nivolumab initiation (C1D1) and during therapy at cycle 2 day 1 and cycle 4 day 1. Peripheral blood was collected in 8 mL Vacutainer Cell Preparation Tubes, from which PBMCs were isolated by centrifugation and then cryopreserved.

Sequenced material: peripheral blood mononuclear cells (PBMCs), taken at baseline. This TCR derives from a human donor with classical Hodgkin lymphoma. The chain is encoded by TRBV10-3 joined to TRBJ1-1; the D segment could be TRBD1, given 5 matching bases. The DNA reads TGTGCCATCAGCTGGGACGGGACTGAAGCTTTCTTT. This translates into CAISWDGTEAFF.